This T cell receptor (beta chain) was obtained from a study of T cell clones after liver transplantation. Assay used: immunoSEQ multiplex PCR; TCRdb lists only in-frame clones, some missing. The profile shows tens of thousands of clones, more than 70% of them singletons. Findings of the study overall: Low donor cell numbers restricted donor-reactive repertoire measurement in a couple of subjects. Graft donor-reactive T cells may have migrated into the graft rather than being deleted.

V lost 1 base to trimming and J lost 6 bases, with 13 bases between them. Germline V lookup: CDR1 SGHAT, CDR2 FQNNGV. This CDR3 comprises 14 residues. Details on this clone: Its antigen is currently unknown.

The chain couples TRBV11-2 to TRBJ2-7; D tentatively reads TRBD1 or TRBD2 (5 bases each). This TCR was recovered from a human patient who received a liver transplant. Some of the T cells might come from the graft donor. Material: CD4+ T cells from blood, obtained at the 22-month timepoint. The CDR3 protein is CASSLVGVTSEQYF. The DNA of the CDR3 is TGTGCCAGCAGCTTAGTGGGGGTAACCTCCGAGCAGTACTTC.